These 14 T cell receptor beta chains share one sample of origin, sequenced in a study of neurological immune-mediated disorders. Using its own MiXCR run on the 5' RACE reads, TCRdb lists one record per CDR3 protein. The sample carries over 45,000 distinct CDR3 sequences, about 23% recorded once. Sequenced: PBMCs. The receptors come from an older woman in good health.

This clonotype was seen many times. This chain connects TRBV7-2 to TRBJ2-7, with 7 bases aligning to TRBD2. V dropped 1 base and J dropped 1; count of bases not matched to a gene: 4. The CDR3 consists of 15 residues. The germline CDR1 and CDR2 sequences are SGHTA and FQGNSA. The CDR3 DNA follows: TGTGCCAGCAGCTTAGGCCCGGGACTATCCTACGAGCAGTACTTC. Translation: CASSLGPGLSYEQYF.

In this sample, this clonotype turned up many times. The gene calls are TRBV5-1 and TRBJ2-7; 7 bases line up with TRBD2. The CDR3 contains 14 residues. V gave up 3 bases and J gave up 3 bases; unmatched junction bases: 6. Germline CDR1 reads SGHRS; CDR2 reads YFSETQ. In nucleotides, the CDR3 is TGCGCCAGCAGCTCCACTAGCGAACACTACGAGCAGTACTTC. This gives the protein CASSSTSEHYEQYF.

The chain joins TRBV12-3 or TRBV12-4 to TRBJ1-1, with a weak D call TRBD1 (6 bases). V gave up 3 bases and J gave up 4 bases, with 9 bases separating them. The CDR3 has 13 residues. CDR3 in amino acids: CASSLGAGTEAFF. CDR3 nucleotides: TGTGCCAGCAGTTTGGGGGCCGGCACTGAAGCTTTCTTT.

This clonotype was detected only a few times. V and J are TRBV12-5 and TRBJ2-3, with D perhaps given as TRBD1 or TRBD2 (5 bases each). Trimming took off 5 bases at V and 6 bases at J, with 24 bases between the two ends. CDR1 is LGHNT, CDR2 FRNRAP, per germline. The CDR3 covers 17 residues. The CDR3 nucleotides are TGTGCTAGTGGTACCCGGGACCAAGACTCATGGGGGGATACGCAGTATTTT. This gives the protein CASGTRDQDSWGDTQYF.

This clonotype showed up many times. CDR3 loop: CSVGASGSIYEQFF. The CDR3, as DNA: TGCAGCGTTGGGGCTAGCGGGAGTATATATGAGCAGTTCTTC. V and J are TRBV29-1 and TRBJ2-1; 10 bases line up with TRBD2. V lost 4 bases, J lost 8 bases, and 8 bases stayed unmatched. Germline CDR1 reads SQVTM; CDR2 reads ANQGSEA. The CDR3 is made up of 14 amino acids.

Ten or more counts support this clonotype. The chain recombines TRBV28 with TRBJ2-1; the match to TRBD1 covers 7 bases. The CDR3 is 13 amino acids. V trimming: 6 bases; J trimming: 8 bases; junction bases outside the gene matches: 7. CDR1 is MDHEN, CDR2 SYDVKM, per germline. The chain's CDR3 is CASRGQTYHEQFF. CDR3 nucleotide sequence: TGTGCCAGCAGGGGACAGACGTATCATGAGCAGTTCTTC.

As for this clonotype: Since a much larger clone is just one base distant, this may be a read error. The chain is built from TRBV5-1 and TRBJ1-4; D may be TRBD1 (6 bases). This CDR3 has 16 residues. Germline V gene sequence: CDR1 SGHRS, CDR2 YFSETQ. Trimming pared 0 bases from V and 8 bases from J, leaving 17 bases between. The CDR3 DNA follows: TGCGCCAGCAGCTTGGGTCCGCGGGGGCGAGTCGAAAAACTGTTTTTT. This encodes CASSLGPRGRVEKLFF.

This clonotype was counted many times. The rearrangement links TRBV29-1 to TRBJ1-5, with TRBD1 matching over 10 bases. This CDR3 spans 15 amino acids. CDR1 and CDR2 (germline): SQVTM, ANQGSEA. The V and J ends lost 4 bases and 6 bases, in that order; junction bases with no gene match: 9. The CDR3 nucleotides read TGCAGCGTTGCCTCATCCGACAGGGGGCTTCAGCCCCAGCATTTT. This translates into CSVASSDRGLQPQHF.

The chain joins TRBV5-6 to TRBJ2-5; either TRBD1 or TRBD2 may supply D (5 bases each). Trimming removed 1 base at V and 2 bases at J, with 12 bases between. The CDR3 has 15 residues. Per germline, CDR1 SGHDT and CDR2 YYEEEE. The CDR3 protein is CASSLSSGSQETQYF. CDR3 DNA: TGTGCCAGCAGCTTGAGTTCAGGGAGTCAAGAGACCCAGTACTTC.

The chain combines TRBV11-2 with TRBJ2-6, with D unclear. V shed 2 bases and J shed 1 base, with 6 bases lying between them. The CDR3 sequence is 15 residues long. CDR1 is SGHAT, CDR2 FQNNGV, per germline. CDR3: CASSLYGSGANVLTF. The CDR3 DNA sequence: TGTGCCAGCAGCTTATATGGGTCTGGGGCCAACGTCCTGACTTTC.

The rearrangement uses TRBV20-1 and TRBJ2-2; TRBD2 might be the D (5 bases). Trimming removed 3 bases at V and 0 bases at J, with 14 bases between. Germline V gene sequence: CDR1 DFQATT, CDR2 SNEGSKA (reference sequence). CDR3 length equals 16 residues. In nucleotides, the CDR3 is TGCAGTGCTAGTGACCCCCAGCGGACGAACACCGGGGAGCTGTTTTTT. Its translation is CSASDPQRTNTGELFF.

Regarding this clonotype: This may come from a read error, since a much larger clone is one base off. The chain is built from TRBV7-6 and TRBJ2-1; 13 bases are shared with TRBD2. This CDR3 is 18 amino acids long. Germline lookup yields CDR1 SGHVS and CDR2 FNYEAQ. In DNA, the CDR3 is TGTGTCAGCAGCTGCGAAGGGACTAGCGGGACGGGTTGCGATGAGCAGTTCTTC. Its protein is CVSSCEGTSGTGCDEQFF.

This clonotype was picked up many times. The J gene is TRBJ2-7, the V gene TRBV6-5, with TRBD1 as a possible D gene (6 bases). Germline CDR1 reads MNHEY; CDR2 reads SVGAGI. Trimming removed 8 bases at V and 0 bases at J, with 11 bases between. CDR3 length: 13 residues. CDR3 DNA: TGTGCCAGCGTGGACAGAAGCTCCTACGAGCAGTACTTC. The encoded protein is CASVDRSSYEQYF.

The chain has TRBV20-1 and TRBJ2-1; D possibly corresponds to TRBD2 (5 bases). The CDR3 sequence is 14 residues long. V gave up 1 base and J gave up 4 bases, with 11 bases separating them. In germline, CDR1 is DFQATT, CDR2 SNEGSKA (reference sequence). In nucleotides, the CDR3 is TGCAGTGCTAGAGGTGGGAGTTATTACAATGAGCAGTTCTTC. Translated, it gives CSARGGSYYNEQFF.